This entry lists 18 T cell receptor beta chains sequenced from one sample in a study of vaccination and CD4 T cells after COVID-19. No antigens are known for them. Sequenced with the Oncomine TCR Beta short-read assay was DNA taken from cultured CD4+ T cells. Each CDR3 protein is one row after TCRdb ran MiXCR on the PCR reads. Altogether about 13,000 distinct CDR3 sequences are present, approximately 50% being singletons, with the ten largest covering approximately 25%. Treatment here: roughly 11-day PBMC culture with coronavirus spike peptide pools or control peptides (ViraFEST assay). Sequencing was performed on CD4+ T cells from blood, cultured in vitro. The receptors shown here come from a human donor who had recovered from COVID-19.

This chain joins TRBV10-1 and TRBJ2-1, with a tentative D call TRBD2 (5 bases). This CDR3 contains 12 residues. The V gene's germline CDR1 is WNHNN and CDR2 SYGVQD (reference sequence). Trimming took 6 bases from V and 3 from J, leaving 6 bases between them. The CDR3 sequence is CASSRDYNEQFF. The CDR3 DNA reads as TGCGCCAGCAGCCGGGACTACAATGAGCAGTTCTTC.

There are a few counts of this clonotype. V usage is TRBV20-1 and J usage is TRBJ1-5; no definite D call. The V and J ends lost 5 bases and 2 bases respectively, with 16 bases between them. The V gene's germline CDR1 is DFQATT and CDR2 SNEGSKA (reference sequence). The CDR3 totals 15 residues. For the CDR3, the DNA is TGCAGTGCTGAACGCCAGGAGTTTGGCAATCAGCCCCAGCATTTT. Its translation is CSAERQEFGNQPQHF.

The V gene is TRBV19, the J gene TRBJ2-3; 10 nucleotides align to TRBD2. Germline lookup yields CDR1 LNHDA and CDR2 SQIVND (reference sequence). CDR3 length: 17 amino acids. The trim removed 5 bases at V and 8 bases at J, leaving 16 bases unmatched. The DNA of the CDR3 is TGTGCCAGTAGTTCTCGCGCCGGGACTAGCGTGATGGGTACGCAGTATTTT. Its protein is CASSSRAGTSVMGTQYF.

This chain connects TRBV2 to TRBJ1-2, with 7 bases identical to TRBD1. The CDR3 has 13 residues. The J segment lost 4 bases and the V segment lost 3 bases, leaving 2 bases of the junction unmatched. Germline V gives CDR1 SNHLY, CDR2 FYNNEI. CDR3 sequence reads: CASSDTGAYGYTF. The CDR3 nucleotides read TGTGCCAGCAGTGATACAGGGGCCTATGGCTACACCTTC.

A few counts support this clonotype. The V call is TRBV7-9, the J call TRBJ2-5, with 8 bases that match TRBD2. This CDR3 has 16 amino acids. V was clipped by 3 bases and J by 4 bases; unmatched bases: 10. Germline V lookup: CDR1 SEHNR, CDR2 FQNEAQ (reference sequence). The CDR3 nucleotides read TGTGCCAGCAGCTTGAACTGGCGGGGGGAAGGAGAGACCCAGTACTTC. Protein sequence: CASSLNWRGEGETQYF.

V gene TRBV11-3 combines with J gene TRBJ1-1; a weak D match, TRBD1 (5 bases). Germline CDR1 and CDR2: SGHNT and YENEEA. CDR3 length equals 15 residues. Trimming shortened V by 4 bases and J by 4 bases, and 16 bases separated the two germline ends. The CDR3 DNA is TGTGCCAGCAGCTCCCGGGGGGGTTTGGGCACTGAAGCTTTCTTT. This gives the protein CASSSRGGLGTEAFF.

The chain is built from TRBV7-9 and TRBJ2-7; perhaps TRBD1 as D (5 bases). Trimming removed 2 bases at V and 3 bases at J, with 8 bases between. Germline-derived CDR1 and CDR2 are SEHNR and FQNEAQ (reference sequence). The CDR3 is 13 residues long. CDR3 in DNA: TGTGCCAGCAGCTTAATGACAGACTACGAGCAGTACTTC. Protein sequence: CASSLMTDYEQYF.

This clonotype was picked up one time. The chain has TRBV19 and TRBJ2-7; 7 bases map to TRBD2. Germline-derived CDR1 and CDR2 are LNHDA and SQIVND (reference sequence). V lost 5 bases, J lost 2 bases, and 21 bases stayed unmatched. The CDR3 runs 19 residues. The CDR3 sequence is CASSSTSTSPSGRTYEQYF. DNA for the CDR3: TGTGCCAGTAGTTCCACTTCGACAAGCCCTAGCGGTCGGACCTACGAGCAGTACTTC.

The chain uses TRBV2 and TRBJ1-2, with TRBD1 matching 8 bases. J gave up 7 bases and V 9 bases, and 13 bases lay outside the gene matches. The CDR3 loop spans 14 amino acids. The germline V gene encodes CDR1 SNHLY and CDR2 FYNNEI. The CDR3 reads CASARDRYSPGYTF. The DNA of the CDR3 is TGTGCCAGTGCCCGGGACAGGTATTCGCCTGGCTACACCTTC.

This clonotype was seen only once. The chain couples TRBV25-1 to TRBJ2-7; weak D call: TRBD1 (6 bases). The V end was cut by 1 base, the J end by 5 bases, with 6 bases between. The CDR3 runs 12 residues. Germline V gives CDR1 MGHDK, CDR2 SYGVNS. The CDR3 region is CASSESGDEQYF. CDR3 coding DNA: TGTGCCAGCAGTGAATCAGGGGACGAGCAGTACTTC.

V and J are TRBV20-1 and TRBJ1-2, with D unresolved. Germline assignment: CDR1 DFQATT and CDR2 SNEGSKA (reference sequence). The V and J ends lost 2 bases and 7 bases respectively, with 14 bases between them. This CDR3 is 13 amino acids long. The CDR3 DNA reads TGCAGTGCTAGAAACGGCTCCTGGAGTGGCTACACCTTC. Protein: CSARNGSWSGYTF.

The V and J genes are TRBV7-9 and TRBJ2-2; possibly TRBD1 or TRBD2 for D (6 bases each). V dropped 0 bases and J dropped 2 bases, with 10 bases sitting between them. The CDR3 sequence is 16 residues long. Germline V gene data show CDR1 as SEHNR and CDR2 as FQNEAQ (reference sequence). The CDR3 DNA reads TGTGCCAGCAGCTTAGCTACGGGGGCCAACACCGGGGAGCTGTTTTTT. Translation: CASSLATGANTGELFF.

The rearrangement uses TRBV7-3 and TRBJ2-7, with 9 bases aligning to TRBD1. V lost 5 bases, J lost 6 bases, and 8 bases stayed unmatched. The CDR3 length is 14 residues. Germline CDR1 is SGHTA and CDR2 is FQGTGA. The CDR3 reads CASSNPGQGVEQYF. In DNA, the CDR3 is TGTGCCAGCAGCAATCCGGGACAGGGCGTCGAGCAGTACTTC.

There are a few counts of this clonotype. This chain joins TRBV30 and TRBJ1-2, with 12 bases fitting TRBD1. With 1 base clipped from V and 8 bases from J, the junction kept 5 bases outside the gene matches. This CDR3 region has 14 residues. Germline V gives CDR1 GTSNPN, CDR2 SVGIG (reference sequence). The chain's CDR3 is CAWSGDRGRRGYTF. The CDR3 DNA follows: TGTGCCTGGAGTGGGGACAGGGGGCGCCGGGGCTACACCTTC.

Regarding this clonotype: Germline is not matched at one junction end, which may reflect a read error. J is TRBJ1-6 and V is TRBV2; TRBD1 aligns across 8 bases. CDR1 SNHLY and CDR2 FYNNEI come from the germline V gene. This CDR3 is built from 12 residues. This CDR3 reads CASSALNRGLGF. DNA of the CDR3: TGTGCCAGCAGTGCCTTGAACAGGGGGTTAGGCTTT.

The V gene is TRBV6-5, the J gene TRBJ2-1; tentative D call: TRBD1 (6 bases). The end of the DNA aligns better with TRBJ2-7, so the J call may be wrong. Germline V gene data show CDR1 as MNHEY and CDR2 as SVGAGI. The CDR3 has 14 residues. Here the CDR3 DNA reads TGTGCCAGCAGTTTCTGGACAGCTTTCTACGAGCAGTACTTC. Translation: CASSFWTAFYEQYF.

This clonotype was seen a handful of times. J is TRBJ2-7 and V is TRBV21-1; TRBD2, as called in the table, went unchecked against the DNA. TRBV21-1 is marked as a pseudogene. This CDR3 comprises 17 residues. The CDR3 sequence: CASSKELAGGRSYEQYF. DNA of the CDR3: TGTGCCAGCAGCAAAGAATTAGCGGGAGGCCGCTCCTACGAGCAGTACTTC.

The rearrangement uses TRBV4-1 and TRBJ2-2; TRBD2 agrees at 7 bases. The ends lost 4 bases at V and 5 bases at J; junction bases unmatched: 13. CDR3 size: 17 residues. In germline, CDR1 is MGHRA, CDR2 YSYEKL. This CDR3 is CASSRIGLDLITGELFF. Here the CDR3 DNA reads TGCGCCAGCAGCCGCATAGGACTAGATTTAATTACCGGGGAGCTGTTTTTT.